This T cell receptor (beta chain) comes out of a study of Ad26.COV2.S vaccination and SARS-CoV-2 variants. The CDR3 extends over 15 amino acids. Trimming shortened V by 4 bases and J by 8 bases, and 17 bases separated the two germline ends. Looked up from germline, CDR1 is SEHNR and CDR2 is FQNEAQ (reference sequence). Repertoires were generated with immunoSEQ multiplex PCR, while TCRdb's copy carries only in-frame clones and drops some. The sample has roughly 380,000 clones; around 87% are singletons. Treatment here: about 20 received Ad26.COV2.S at low or high dose, single or two shots; roughly five received placebo; per-sample allocation not given. Sampling was done on day 63 after the first vaccine or placebo injection.

This clonotype originated in a person aged 18-60 years who received the Ad26.COV2.S COVID-19 vaccine or a placebo. V is TRBV7-9 and J is TRBJ1-4, with D tentatively TRBD1 (6 bases). Sample: peripheral blood, taken in a trial of Ad26.COV2.S vaccine versus placebo. The CDR3 nucleotides read TGTGCCAGCAGCTCTTCTGGGGGGCGGACGGAAAAACTGTTTTTT. Its protein product is CASSSSGGRTEKLFF.